The rows below give T cell receptor beta chains drawn from one sample of a study of human versus mouse CDR3 diversity and MHC coevolution. Assay: immunoSEQ multiplex PCR; the TCRdb copy retains only in-frame clones and omits some. The table records about 73,000 clones, 85% to 95% of them present only once. The sample comprised naive CD4+ T cells from blood. Source of these receptors: a person aged 25 to 75 in good health. CDR3s include the opening cysteine and the closing phenylalanine or tryptophan. D genes are given only for firm matches. Clone size is not always given. Where it is, it says once, few, many or a class for expanded clones.

D gene | J gene | V gene | clone size | CDR3 length | CDR3 DNA | CDR3 protein
TRBD2 | TRBJ2-3 | TRBV30 | NA | 13 | TGTGCCTGGAGCCGGGGGGGCACAGATACGCAGTATTTT | CAWSRGGTDTQYF
TRBD1 | TRBJ1-5 | TRBV6-6 | NA | 15 | TGTGCCAGCAGTTGGGGGACAGGGGATGATCAGCCCCAGCATTTT | CASSWGTGDDQPQHF
TRBD1 | TRBJ1-2 | TRBV28 | NA | 13 | TGTGCCAGCACCCTACAGGGGATCTATGGCTACACCTTC | CASTLQGIYGYTF
TRBD2 | TRBJ2-7 | TRBV30 | NA | 15 | TGTGCCTGGAGCTCAGAATCACTAGCGGGGTATGAGCAGTACTTC | CAWSSESLAGYEQYF
TRBD2 | TRBJ2-7 | TRBV10-3 | NA | 14 | TGTGCCATCAGTGAGTCCGGGGGGTACTACGAGCAGTACTTC | CAISESGGYYEQYF
TRBD1 | TRBJ1-1 | TRBV5-1 | NA | 14 | TGCGCCAGCAGCTGGACAGGGGATGACACTGAAGCTTTCTTT | CASSWTGDDTEAFF
TRBD1 | TRBJ1-1 | TRBV15 | NA | 14 | TGTGCCACCAGCAACAGGGGGGGTGTTGGTGAAGCTTTCTTT | CATSNRGGVGEAFF
NA | TRBJ1-2 | TRBV6-1 | NA | 13 | TGTGCCACCTATCCTAGAGACAGCTATGGCTACACCTTC | CATYPRDSYGYTF
NA | TRBJ2-5 | TRBV5-1 | NA | 12 | TGCGCCAGCCGCCCCAAGGGGGAGACCCAGTACTTC | CASRPKGETQYF
NA | TRBJ1-1 | TRBV2 | NA | 14 | TGTGCCAGCAGTCCGGGGGGATGGGGCACTGAAGCTTTCTTT | CASSPGGWGTEAFF
NA | TRBJ1-2 | TRBV6-6 | NA | 13 | TGTGCCAGCAGTCCGTCGTGGAGGGATGGCTACACCTTC | CASSPSWRDGYTF
TRBD2 | TRBJ2-3 | TRBV5-1 | NA | 13 | TGCGCCAGCAGCACCGGGGGGAGGGATACGCAGTATTTT | CASSTGGRDTQYF
NA | TRBJ2-2 | TRBV14 | NA | 15 | TGTGCCAGCAGCCGACAAAAGCTGAACACCGGGGAGCTGTTTTTT | CASSRQKLNTGELFF
TRBD1 | TRBJ1-3 | TRBV30 | NA | 16 | TGTGCCTGGAGTTTTCCAGGGGGGACCTCTGGAAACACCATATATTTT | CAWSFPGGTSGNTIYF
TRBD1 | TRBJ2-7 | TRBV10-3 | NA | 14 | TGTGCCACAACCAAGGGGCAGGGGGCGAACGAGCAGTACTTC | CATTKGQGANEQYF
TRBD2 | TRBJ2-3 | TRBV7-6 | NA | 14 | TGTGCCAGCAGCCCCGGGAGCGGGGGAGATACGCAGTATTTT | CASSPGSGGDTQYF
TRBD1 | TRBJ1-1 | TRBV19 | NA | 15 | TGTGCCAGTAGTATGATGGGGACAGTGAACACTGAAGCTTTCTTT | CASSMMGTVNTEAFF
NA | TRBJ1-5 | TRBV10-3 | NA | 13 | TGTGCCATCAGTGATAATAGCAATCAGCCCCAGCATTTT | CAISDNSNQPQHF
NA | TRBJ2-6 | TRBV5-1 | NA | 15 | TGCGCCAGCAGCGAACAGGGAACTGGGGCCAACGTCCTGACTTTC | CASSEQGTGANVLTF
TRBD2 | TRBJ2-1 | TRBV2 | NA | 16 | TGTGCCAGCAGTGTGGCTAGCGGGACTATCTACAATGAGCAGTTCTTC | CASSVASGTIYNEQFF
TRBD1 | TRBJ2-7 | TRBV5-1 | NA | 17 | TGCGCCAGCAGCTTGGCCTTCTTGGGGGACAGGGCCGACGAGCAGTACTTC | CASSLAFLGDRADEQYF
NA | TRBJ2-3 | TRBV11-2 | NA | 15 | TGTGCCAGCAGCTTAGTCCGGGAGAGGTCAGATACGCAGTATTTT | CASSLVRERSDTQYF
TRBD1 | TRBJ1-3 | TRBV28 | few | 17 | TGTGCCAGCAGTCTAGGACAGGGCAGTAGCTCTGGAAACACCATATATTTT | CASSLGQGSSSGNTIYF
NA | TRBJ1-2 | TRBV5-1 | NA | 14 | TGCGCCAGCAGCTCTGAGGGGAGGAACTATGGCTACACCTTC | CASSSEGRNYGYTF
NA | TRBJ2-7 | TRBV7-3 | NA | 15 | TGTGCCAGCAGCTTAATAGCAGGGTCTAGTGCCGAGCAGTACTTC | CASSLIAGSSAEQYF
NA | TRBJ2-7 | TRBV30 | NA | 13 | TGTGCCTGGAGTGTATCCGGGTTATACGAGCAGTACTTC | CAWSVSGLYEQYF
NA | TRBJ1-1 | TRBV6-5 | NA | 14 | TGTGCCAGCAGTTACTTACTTGGGAGGACTGAAGCTTTCTTT | CASSYLLGRTEAFF
NA | TRBJ1-1 | TRBV10-1 | NA | 13 | TGCGCCAGCAGCAAAGACAGGAACACTGAAGCTTTCTTT | CASSKDRNTEAFF
NA | TRBJ2-5 | TRBV14 | NA | 12 | TGTGCCAGCAGCCAATTCATTGAGACCCAGTACTTC | CASSQFIETQYF
NA | TRBJ2-7 | TRBV4-1 | NA | 17 | TGCGCCAGCAGCCAAGGTCTCTGGCGGTCCAGCTCCTACGAGCAGTACTTC | CASSQGLWRSSSYEQYF
TRBD1 | TRBJ1-4 | TRBV28 | NA | 15 | TGTGCCAGCAGTTCCGGACAGGCTATTAATGAAAAACTGTTTTTT | CASSSGQAINEKLFF
NA | TRBJ2-7 | TRBV5-4 | NA | 13 | TGTGCCAGCAGCTCCAGGGCCGCCTACGAGCAGTACTTC | CASSSRAAYEQYF
NA | TRBJ2-2 | TRBV5-6 | NA | 16 | TGTGCCAGCAGAACGAGGACCGGGAAGGGCACCGGGGAGCTGTTTTTT | CASRTRTGKGTGELFF
NA | TRBJ2-7 | TRBV6-1 | NA | 13 | TGTGCCAGCAGCAAGGACTTCTCCTACGAGCAGTACTTC | CASSKDFSYEQYF
NA | TRBJ1-5 | TRBV18 | NA | 16 | TGTGCCAGCTCACCGGTTTCGACACTTAGCAATCAGCCCCAGCATTTT | CASSPVSTLSNQPQHF
NA | TRBJ1-5 | TRBV30 | once | 13 | TGTGCCTGGACCCGCGGGGGGGGCCAGCCCCAGCATTTT | CAWTRGGGQPQHF
NA | TRBJ2-7 | TRBV9 | NA | 16 | TGTGCCAGCAGCGGAGACCGGGACGGGAGCTCCTACGAGCAGTACTTC | CASSGDRDGSSYEQYF
NA | TRBJ2-4 | TRBV28 | NA | 12 | TGTGCCAGCAGTTTATCGGGGAACATTCAGTACTTC | CASSLSGNIQYF
NA | TRBJ2-6 | TRBV28 | NA | 15 | TGTGCCAGCACCCCCTTGTCCGCTGGGGCCAACGCCCTGACTTTC | CASTPLSAGANALTF
NA | TRBJ1-2 | TRBV25-1 | NA | 12 | TGTGCCAGCAGGGAGGGGAACTATGGCTACACCTTC | CASREGNYGYTF
TRBD2 | TRBJ2-3 | TRBV2 | NA | 16 | TGTGCCAGCAGTGAAGTCGAGCGGGGGGTCACAGATACGCAGTATTTT | CASSEVERGVTDTQYF
NA | TRBJ2-2 | TRBV19 | few | 13 | TGTGCCAGTAGTATACAGTCACCCGGGGAGCTGTTTTTT | CASSIQSPGELFF
NA | TRBJ2-2 | TRBV2 | NA | 13 | TGTGCCAAGACTACCTCGGGGACCGGGGAGCTGTTTTTT | CAKTTSGTGELFF
TRBD1 | TRBJ1-5 | TRBV2 | NA | 17 | TGTGCCAGCAGTCTTGATCGACAGGGTGTACGCAATCAGCCCCAGCATTTT | CASSLDRQGVRNQPQHF
NA | TRBJ1-2 | TRBV10-3 | NA | 13 | TGTGCCAGTGGACAGAGCCTTAACTATGGCTACACCTTC | CASGQSLNYGYTF
TRBD1 | TRBJ2-7 | TRBV18 | once | 16 | TGTGCCAGCTCACCCCTTCTCGGGCAGGGGGCTTACGAGCAGTACTTC | CASSPLLGQGAYEQYF
NA | TRBJ1-1 | TRBV11-2 | NA | 17 | TGTGCCAGCAGCTTTTTGACAGTCACTTATTTGAACACTGAAGCTTTCTTT | CASSFLTVTYLNTEAFF
TRBD1 | TRBJ2-1 | TRBV7-2 | NA | 14 | TGTGCCAGCAGCTCAGCCAAAGGGGGCCACGAGCAGTTCTTC | CASSSAKGGHEQFF
TRBD1 | TRBJ1-4 | TRBV28 | few | 14 | TGTGCCAGCAGTCGGTGGACAGGACATGAAAAACTGTTTTTT | CASSRWTGHEKLFF
TRBD2 | TRBJ2-5 | TRBV9 | NA | 15 | TGTGCCAGCAGCGTGACCGGGACTATAGAAGAGACCCAGTACTTC | CASSVTGTIEETQYF
NA | TRBJ1-2 | TRBV4-1 | NA | 15 | TGCGCCAGCAGCCACCCCCCGGAGGGAAACTATGGCTACACCTTC | CASSHPPEGNYGYTF